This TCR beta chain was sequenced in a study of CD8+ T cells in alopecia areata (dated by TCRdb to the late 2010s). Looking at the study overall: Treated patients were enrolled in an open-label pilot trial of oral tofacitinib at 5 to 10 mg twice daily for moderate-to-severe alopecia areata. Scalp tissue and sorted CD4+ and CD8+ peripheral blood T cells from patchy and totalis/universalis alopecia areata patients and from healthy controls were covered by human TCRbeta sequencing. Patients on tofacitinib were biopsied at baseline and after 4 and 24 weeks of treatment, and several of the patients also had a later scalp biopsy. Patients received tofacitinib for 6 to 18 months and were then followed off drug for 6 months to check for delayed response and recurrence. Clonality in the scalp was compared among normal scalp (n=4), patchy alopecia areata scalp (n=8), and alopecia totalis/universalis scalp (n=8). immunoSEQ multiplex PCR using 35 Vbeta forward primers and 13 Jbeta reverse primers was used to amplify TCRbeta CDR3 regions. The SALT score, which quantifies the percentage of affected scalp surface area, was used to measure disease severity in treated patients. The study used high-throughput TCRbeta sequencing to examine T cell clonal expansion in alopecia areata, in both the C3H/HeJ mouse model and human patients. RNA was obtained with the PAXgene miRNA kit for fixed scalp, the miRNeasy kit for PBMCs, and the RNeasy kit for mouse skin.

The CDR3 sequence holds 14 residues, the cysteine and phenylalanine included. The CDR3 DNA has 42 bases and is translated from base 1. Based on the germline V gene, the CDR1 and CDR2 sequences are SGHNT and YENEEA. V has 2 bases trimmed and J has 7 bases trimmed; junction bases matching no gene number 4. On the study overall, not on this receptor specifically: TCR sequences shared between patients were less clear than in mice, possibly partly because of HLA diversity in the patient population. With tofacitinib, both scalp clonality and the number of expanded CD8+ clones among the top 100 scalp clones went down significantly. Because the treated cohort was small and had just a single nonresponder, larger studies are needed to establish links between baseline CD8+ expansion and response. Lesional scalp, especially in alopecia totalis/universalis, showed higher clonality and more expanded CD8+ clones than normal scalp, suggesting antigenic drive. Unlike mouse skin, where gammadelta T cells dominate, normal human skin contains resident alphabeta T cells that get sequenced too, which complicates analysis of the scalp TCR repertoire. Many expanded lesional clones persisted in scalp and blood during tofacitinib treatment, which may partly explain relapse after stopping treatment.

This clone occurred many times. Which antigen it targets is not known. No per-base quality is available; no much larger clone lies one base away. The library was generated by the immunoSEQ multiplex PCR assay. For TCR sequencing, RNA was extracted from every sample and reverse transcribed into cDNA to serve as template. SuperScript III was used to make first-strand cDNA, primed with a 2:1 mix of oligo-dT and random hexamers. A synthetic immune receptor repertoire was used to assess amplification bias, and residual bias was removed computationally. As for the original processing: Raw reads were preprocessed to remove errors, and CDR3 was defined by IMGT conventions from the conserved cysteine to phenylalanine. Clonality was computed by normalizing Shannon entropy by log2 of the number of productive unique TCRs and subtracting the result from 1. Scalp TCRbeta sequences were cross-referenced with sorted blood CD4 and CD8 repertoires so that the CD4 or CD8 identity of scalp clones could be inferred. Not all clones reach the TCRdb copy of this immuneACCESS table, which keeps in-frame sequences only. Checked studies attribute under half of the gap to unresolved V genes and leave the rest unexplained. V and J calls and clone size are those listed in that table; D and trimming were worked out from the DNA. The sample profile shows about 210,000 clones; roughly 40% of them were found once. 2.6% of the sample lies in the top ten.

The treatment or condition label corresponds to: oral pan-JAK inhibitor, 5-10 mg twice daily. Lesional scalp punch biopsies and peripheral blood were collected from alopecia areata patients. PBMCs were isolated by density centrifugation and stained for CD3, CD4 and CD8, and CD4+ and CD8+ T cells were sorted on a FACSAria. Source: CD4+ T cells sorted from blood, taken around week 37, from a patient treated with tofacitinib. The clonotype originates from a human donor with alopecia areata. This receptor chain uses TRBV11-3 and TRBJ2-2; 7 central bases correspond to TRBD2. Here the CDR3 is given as CASSLRREHGELFF. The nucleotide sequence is TGTGCCAGCAGCTTAAGGCGGGAGCACGGGGAGCTGTTTTTT. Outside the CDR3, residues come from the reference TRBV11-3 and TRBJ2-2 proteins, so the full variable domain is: EAGVVQSPRYKIIEKKQPVAFWCNPISGHNTLYWYLQNLGQGPELLIRYENEEAVDDSQLPKDRFSAERLKGVDSTLKIQPAELGDSAVYLCASSLRREHGELFFGEGSRLTVL.